This is a list of T cell receptor beta chains from one sample in a study of blood T cells in healthy people across ages. MiXCR, run by TCRdb on the 5' RACE reads, gives a single entry per CDR3 protein. Of around 700,000 distinct CDR3 sequences listed, 25% were seen once; the top ten hold 9% to 9.5%. This same sample was also taken into another study, of T cells of mothers and their children.

Sequenced input: blood. These receptors were taken from a boy aged 10-17 years in good health. Each CDR3 is given with its conserved first and last residue. Fields, in order: V gene, clone size, J gene, D gene, CDR3 DNA, CDR3 protein. D genes are given only for firm matches. Clone size is given for some rows only: seen once, a few or many times, or a class if the clone is expanded.

TRBV6-1	-	TRBJ2-2	-	TGTGCCAGAATGGTCGGGGAGCTGTTTTTT	CARMVGELFF
TRBV14	-	TRBJ2-2	TRBD1	TGTGCCAGCAGGGGACAGGGGAGCACCGGGGAGCTGTTTTTT	CASRGQGSTGELFF
TRBV7-9	-	TRBJ2-3	-	TGTGCCAGCAGCTTACTCCTCATATCTAGCACAGATACGCAGTATTTT	CASSLLLISSTDTQYF
TRBV19	few	TRBJ2-7	TRBD1	TGTGCCAGTAGTTCGCCCGGGACAGGAAGCGAGCAGTACTTC	CASSSPGTGSEQYF
TRBV12-3/TRBV12-4	few	TRBJ2-4	-	TGTGCCAGCAGGGATAGGGTAGATATCTGGAACATTCAGTACTTC	CASRDRVDIWNIQYF
TRBV29-1	-	TRBJ2-5	TRBD1	TGCAGCGTTGAACGGACAGGGCAGGGAGAGCAGTACTTC	CSVERTGQGEQYF
TRBV7-2	-	TRBJ1-1	-	TGTGCCAGCAGCCCCCAAGTCGTGGACACTGAAGCTTTCTTT	CASSPQVVDTEAFF
TRBV7-9	few	TRBJ2-1	TRBD2	TGTGCCAGCAGCTTACCAGCGGGGGTGTACAATGAGCAGTTCTTC	CASSLPAGVYNEQFF
TRBV11-3	-	TRBJ2-2	-	TGTGCCAGCAGCGGAACCCCAGACAAGAACACCGGGGAGCTGTTTTTT	CASSGTPDKNTGELFF
TRBV4-3	few	TRBJ2-7	-	TGCGCCAGCAGCCAAGGGTTAACTACCTACGAGCAGTACTTC	CASSQGLTTYEQYF
TRBV5-6	-	TRBJ2-7	-	TGTGCCAGCAGCTTGCGGGCCAAAGCCTACGAGCAGTACTTC	CASSLRAKAYEQYF
TRBV5-1	many	TRBJ2-7	TRBD1	TGCGCCAGCCTTTCCGGGACAGGGGGAAACGAGCAGTACTTC	CASLSGTGGNEQYF
TRBV29-1	few	TRBJ2-5	-	TGCAGCGTTGAAGACCCCGTAAAGGAGCAAGAGACCCAGTACTTC	CSVEDPVKEQETQYF
TRBV29-1	few	TRBJ2-7	-	TGCAGCGTTGAAGTCCAGACAGGCCACGAGCAGTACTTC	CSVEVQTGHEQYF
TRBV9	-	TRBJ2-6	-	TGTGCCAGCAGCCCGAGGGGTTCAGGGGACCTGATTGGAGGGGCCAACGTCCTGACTTTC	CASSPRGSGDLIGGANVLTF
TRBV18	few	TRBJ1-1	TRBD1	TGTGCCAGCTCACATAACACAGGGGTAAAAACTGAAGCTTTCTTT	CASSHNTGVKTEAFF
TRBV6-5	-	TRBJ1-5	-	TGTGCCAGCAGTTACTCGCCTAATCAGCCCCACCATTTT	CASSYSPNQPHHF
TRBV11-3	-	TRBJ1-2	-	TGTGCCAGCAGCGATGGACATAATGGCTACACCTTC	CASSDGHNGYTF
TRBV4-1	-	TRBJ2-7	-	TGCGCCAGCAGCCAAGCGGCCCGTAGCCCCACCTACGAGCAGTACTTC	CASSQAARSPTYEQYF
TRBV6-2/TRBV6-3	-	TRBJ2-1	TRBD2	TGTGCCAGCAAGGGAAGTCCCCGGGAGGGCCGGTGGGATGAGCAGTTCTTC	CASKGSPREGRWDEQFF
TRBV7-9	few	TRBJ2-4	-	TGTGCCAGCAGCGCTCAAACTCACCCGAGGGCCAAAAACATTCAGTACTTC	CASSAQTHPRAKNIQYF
TRBV5-1	-	TRBJ2-3	TRBD2	TGCGCCAGACAGGGACTAGCGGGGGGCACAGATACGCAGTATTTT	CARQGLAGGTDTQYF
TRBV7-8	-	TRBJ2-2	TRBD2	TGTGCCAGCAGCTTAGTGATATCCTGGACTAGCGGGAGAGCGAACACCGGGGAGCTGTTTTTT	CASSLVISWTSGRANTGELFF
TRBV9	-	TRBJ1-1	-	TGTGCCAGCAGCGTAGACTGGTCGAACACTGAAGCTTTCTTT	CASSVDWSNTEAFF
TRBV7-3	few	TRBJ2-2	-	TGTGCCAGCAGCTTAGAATCCACCGGGGAGCTGTTTTTT	CASSLESTGELFF
TRBV12-3/TRBV12-4	few	TRBJ1-1	-	TGTGCCAGCAGTTTAAGTTCCGGGGGGTGGGAGGAAGCTTTCTTT	CASSLSSGGWEEAFF
TRBV15	few	TRBJ2-1	-	TGTGCCACCAGCAGCGCCCAGGGGTACAATGAGCAGTTCTTC	CATSSAQGYNEQFF
TRBV29-1	few	TRBJ1-3	-	TGCAGCGTTGCTTGGGGTTCCTTCTCTGGAAACATCATATATTTT	CSVAWGSFSGNIIYF
TRBV29-1	-	TRBJ2-7	-	TGCAGCGTTGAGACATGGGGTATCCACGAGCAGTACTTC	CSVETWGIHEQYF
TRBV10-3	-	TRBJ2-5	TRBD2	TGTGCCATCAGTGAGGAACTGACTAGCGGAGAGACCCAGTACTTC	CAISEELTSGETQYF
TRBV20-1	-	TRBJ1-5	-	TGCAGTGCTAGTCGCCAGGACGCGAATCAGCCCCAGCATTTT	CSASRQDANQPQHF